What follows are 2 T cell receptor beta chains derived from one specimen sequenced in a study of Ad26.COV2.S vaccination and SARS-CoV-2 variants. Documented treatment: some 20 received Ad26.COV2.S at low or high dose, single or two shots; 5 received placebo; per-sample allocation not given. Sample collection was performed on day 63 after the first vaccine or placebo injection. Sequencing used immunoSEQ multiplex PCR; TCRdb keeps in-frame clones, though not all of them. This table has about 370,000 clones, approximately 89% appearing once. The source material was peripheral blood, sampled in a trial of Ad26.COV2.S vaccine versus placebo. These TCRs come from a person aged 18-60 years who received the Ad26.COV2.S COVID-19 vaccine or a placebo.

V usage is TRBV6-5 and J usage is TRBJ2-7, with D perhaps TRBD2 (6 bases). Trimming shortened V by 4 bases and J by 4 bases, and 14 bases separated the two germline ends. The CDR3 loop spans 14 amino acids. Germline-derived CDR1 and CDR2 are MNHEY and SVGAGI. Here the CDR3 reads CASSSTGTLYEQYF. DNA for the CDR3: TGTGCCAGCAGTTCTACCGGGACTCTATACGAGCAGTACTTC.

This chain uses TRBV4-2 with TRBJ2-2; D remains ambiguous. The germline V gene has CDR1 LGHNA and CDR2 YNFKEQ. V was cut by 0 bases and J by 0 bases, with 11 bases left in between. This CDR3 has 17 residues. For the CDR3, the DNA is TGTGCCAGCAGCCAAGAAGTATTGTTCGCGAACACCGGGGAGCTGTTTTTT. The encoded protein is CASSQEVLFANTGELFF.